This T cell receptor beta chain was sequenced for a study of blood T cell repertoires in COVID-19. Study details: Some COVID-19 samples were acute and others convalescent; all came from the United States, Italy and Spain. T cells, B-cell-depleted T cells, or PBMCs supplied cDNA or gDNA.

The germline V gene encodes CDR1 SEHNR and CDR2 FQNEAQ (reference sequence). This CDR3 has 14 residues. V was clipped by 2 bases and J by 7 bases; unmatched bases: 2. As processed by the authors: Counts of nucleated cells, estimated from reference gene primer amplification, were obtained. Data came from immunoSEQ multiplex PCR; TCRdb stores just in-frame clones and leaves some out. That table gives V, J and clone size, and the DNA gave D and trimming. Counted here are some 94,000 clones, roughly 72% occurring once; the ten biggest clones make up around 23%. This clone came up a few times. What was sequenced was peripheral blood. V gene TRBV7-9 combines with J gene TRBJ1-6; 7 bases agree with TRBD1. This TCR derives from a woman aged 60-75 years in a cohort sampled during active or convalescent COVID-19. The CDR3 sequence: CASSLPGGNSPLHF. CDR3 nucleotides: TGTGCCAGCAGCTTACCAGGGGGAAATTCACCCCTCCACTTT.